This TCR beta chain was retrieved from a study of control samples from healthy donors and cancer patients. This clone came up once. CDR1 is LNHNV and CDR2 is YYDKDF in the germline V gene (reference sequence). V dropped 2 bases and J dropped 0 bases, with 18 bases sitting between them. This CDR3 is 18 amino acids long. Generated by immunoSEQ multiplex PCR, the TCRdb table keeps only in-frame clones and is missing some. Here the sample spans some 76,000 clones, around 90% being singletons. The TCR comes from a woman aged 45 to 65 with colorectal cancer. The chain carries TRBV15 and TRBJ2-3; D call uncertain. The sequencing sample was made of PBMCs. The CDR3 loop is CATSRLGPQSLSTDTQYF. CDR3 DNA sequence: TGTGCCACCAGCAGACTTGGCCCTCAGTCTTTAAGCACAGATACGCAGTATTTT. The full variable domain, with the rest looked up from reference TRBV15 and TRBJ2-3, is DAMVIQNPRYQVTQFGKPVTLSCSQTLNHNVMYWYQQKSSQAPKLLFHYYDKDFNNEADTPDNFQSRRPNTSFCFLDIRSPGLGDTAMYLCATSRLGPQSLSTDTQYFGPGTRLTVL.